The rows below give T cell receptor beta chains drawn from one sample of a study of shared clonotypes between healthy human individuals. Repertoires were generated with immunoSEQ multiplex PCR, while TCRdb's copy carries only in-frame clones and drops some. The sample has approximately 720,000 clones, 72% seen once. Sequencing used memory CD4+ T cells sorted from blood. Every receptor here comes from a woman in her twenties or thirties in good health. Both conserved end residues are part of each CDR3. D genes are given only for firm matches.

>-|TRBV18|TRBJ2-2
CASSPGDIRELFF
>TRBD1|TRBV25-1|TRBJ1-3
CASSESKTGFGNTIYF
>-|TRBV28|TRBJ2-2
CASSPRSKRNTGELFF
>-|TRBV28|TRBJ2-7
CASSLLGYEQYF
>TRBD1|TRBV5-1|TRBJ1-1
CASSLWTGANTEAFF
>-|TRBV28|TRBJ2-6
CASSLDGANVLTF
>TRBD2|TRBV2|TRBJ2-1
CASTQLAGVGNEQFF
>TRBD1|TRBV30|TRBJ1-2
CAWTRTGGGYTF
>-|TRBV5-1|TRBJ1-4
CASSFWGANHEKLFF
>-|TRBV5-8|TRBJ1-2
CASSSRTALGYGYTF
>TRBD1|TRBV7-2|TRBJ1-4
CASSLGQQGNEKLFF
>-|TRBV20-1|TRBJ2-7
CSATPVYEQYF
>TRBD1|TRBV7-2|TRBJ2-5
CASRSTGALGETQYF
>-|TRBV30|TRBJ1-6
CAISPPGDSPLHF
>-|TRBV10-2|TRBJ2-7
CASSEYPPGQYF
>-|TRBV30|TRBJ1-2
CAWSEQGHYGYTF
>TRBD2|TRBV5-1|TRBJ2-2
CASSMTGAGGNTGELFF
>-|TRBV29-1|TRBJ1-2
CSVSVGGNGYTF
>-|TRBV6-4|TRBJ1-2
CASSYLLTGAVNYGYTF
>TRBD2|TRBV2|TRBJ2-3
CASSGLAGDTQYF
>TRBD2|TRBV10-3|TRBJ2-3
CAISDRTSGGSDTQYF
>-|TRBV4-2|TRBJ2-7
CASSQGDRDSHEQYF
>TRBD2|TRBV5-4|TRBJ2-7
CASSPGTSSSYEQYF
>-|TRBV18|TRBJ1-5
CASSPGVSQPQHF
>-|TRBV9|TRBJ2-3
CASSVGDRPDTQYF
>-|TRBV27|TRBJ2-5
CASSLSPGLQETQYF
>-|TRBV6-4|TRBJ1-2
CASSDSSGVHGYTF
>TRBD1|TRBV5-1|TRBJ1-1
CASSPRTWGQGVTEAFF
>TRBD1|TRBV18|TRBJ2-7
CASSPGTGGTYEQYF
>-|TRBV18|TRBJ2-1
CASSRTVNEQFF
>-|TRBV2|TRBJ1-2
CASRVSTGTVNYGYTF
>-|TRBV5-1|TRBJ1-1
CASSQNGRTEAFF
>-|TRBV19|TRBJ2-7
CASRDRNYEQYF